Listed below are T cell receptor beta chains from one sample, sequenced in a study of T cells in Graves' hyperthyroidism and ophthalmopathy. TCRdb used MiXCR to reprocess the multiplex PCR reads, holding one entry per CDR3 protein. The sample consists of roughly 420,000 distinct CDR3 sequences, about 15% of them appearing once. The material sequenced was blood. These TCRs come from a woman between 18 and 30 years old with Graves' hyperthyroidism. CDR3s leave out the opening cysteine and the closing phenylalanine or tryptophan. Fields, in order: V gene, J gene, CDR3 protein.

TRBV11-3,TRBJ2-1,ASSWGQGDEQF
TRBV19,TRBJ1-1,ASTLLDRDLTEAF
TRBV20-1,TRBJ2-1,SARERLAVYNEQL
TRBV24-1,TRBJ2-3,ATSDRPSGLLNTQY
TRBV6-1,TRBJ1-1,ASRGGVLPLEAF
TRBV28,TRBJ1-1,ASSLGGTGDTEAF
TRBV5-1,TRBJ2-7,ASSAEGQGAREQY
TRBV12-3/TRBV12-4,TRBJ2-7,ASSRLELSYEQY
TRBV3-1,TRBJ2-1,ASSDMAEQF
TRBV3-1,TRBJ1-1,ASSQAGRSHTEAF
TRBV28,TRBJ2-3,ASRTTGTGFTDTQY
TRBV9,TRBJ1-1,ASSVDFIGGTEAF
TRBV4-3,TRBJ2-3,ASSQDSVAADTQY
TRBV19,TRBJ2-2,ASSIFRGRTGELF
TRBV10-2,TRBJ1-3,ASGRGLDGNTIY